Described below is a single T cell receptor (beta chain) sequence and its context. The PCR had 60 Vbeta and 13 Jbeta primers. Libraries were prepared by immunoSEQ multiplex PCR; TCRdb keeps only in-frame clonotypes and omits some of them. The sample comprises about 120,000 clones, around 73% of which are singletons, and nearly 8.5% rests with the top ten. Germline CDR1 reads SGHTA; CDR2 reads FQGNSA. With 1 base removed from V and 5 bases from J, the gap between germline ends came to 14 bases. The CDR3 spans 15 residues. The data belong to a study of cytomegalovirus exposure and HLA in healthy donors.

This TCR came from a woman in her thirties or forties in good health and CMV-seropositive. The genes are TRBV7-2 and TRBJ2-5, with D perhaps matching TRBD2 (5 bases). The sample taken for sequencing was PBMCs. The CDR3 sequence is CASSLEPYRGETQYF. CDR3 DNA: TGTGCCAGCAGCTTAGAGCCCTACCGAGGGGAGACCCAGTACTTC.